What follows is one T cell receptor (beta chain) and its context. Which antigen it targets is not known. Base qualities were left out, and no much larger clone turns up one base away. The data were taken from a study of early stage breast cancer tumors (dated by TCRdb to 2017 to 2019). Regarding the research as a whole: Of the 15 to 20 invasive breast tumors, 12 to 13 were found to be estrogen receptor-positive, progesterone receptor-positive and HER2-negative. Of the roughly twelve ER+/PR+/HER2- tumors, eight were classified as invasive ductal carcinomas and four as invasive lobular carcinomas. On average, each sample had roughly 9.7-fold read coverage. A total of roughly 2.5 million templates, representing 1,097,674 unique clonotypes, were detected across all samples.

Beyond this particular receptor, the publication reports: Repertoires from blood and normal breast were more alike than repertoires from blood and tumor, and in about 90% of the 16 patients, comparing each tissue with blood separated tumor from normal. Compared with adjacent normal breast tissue, tumors had roughly 2.5-fold higher T cell density and higher clonality. Sequencing bulk genomic DNA from unsorted cells could not capture chain pairing or functional markers like CD4, CD8 and FOXP3. Enriched TCRB sequences shared across patients were mostly commonly generated sequences, unlikely to play an important role in the tumor microenvironment. Analysis by tumor subtype was prevented by the small cohort size.

About 17-50 mg of tumor tissue was diced, and more than 2.5 ug of DNA was typically obtained. The study profiled bulk TCR beta-chain repertoires in matched peripheral blood, tumor and adjacent normal breast tissue taken from about 15 patients with early-stage breast cancer. After resection, visually identified tumor tissue was excised and placed in prechilled RNAlater. Tumor tissue (about 20-55 mg) was diced and then homogenized with a TissueLyser II in RLTplus buffer containing beta-mercaptoethanol and antifoaming agent. The Qiagen AllPrep DNA/RNA Mini kit was used for genomic DNA extraction. Two independent genomic DNA replicates were amplified for each sample, with approximately 0.5 ug used for blood and about 1.5 ug for tumor or normal breast. TCRB sequencing of genomic DNA was carried out with the ImmunoSeq Intro kit according to the manufacturer's instructions. For absolute quantification, the roughly 30-cycle multiplex PCR included proprietary primers along with spike-in control sequences. Single-end 150-bp reads were used to sequence an 87-bp fragment covering the CDR3 and the flanking V and J genes. Seven samples, with two replicates for each sample, were multiplexed per lane of an Illumina MiSeq using version 3.0 chemistry. Per the source publication's procedure: The vendor's proprietary pipeline handled the raw data processing, merging both replicates into a single result for each sample. A clonotype was defined as productive rearrangements that share the same V-gene family, CDR3 amino acid sequence and J-gene segment. Clonality was calculated as 1 minus the normalized Shannon entropy (Pielou evenness) of TCRB abundances. To estimate T cell density, the total number of templates was divided by the input cell count, which was inferred from how much DNA went in. Recon with default parameters was used to estimate total repertoire diversity and clonality. A clonotype was considered tumor-enriched if its abundance in tumor exceeded 0.1% and was at least 32-fold higher than its abundance in normal breast. TCRdb obtained this table from immuneACCESS and retained in-frame rearrangements with V and J assigned. These tables miss some clones; where compared with another copy, unresolved V genes account for less than half of the shortfall, and the remainder is unexplained. From that table come the V and J calls and clone size; the DNA was used to work out D and trimming. The sample includes about 25,000 clones, with 60% to 70% observed a single time. The top ten clonotypes cover less than 10% of the sample.

Trimming takes 5 bases off V and 5 bases off J; junction bases not matched to a gene: 9. The CDR3 numbers 15 residues from cysteine through phenylalanine. Left in the record is the CDR3 DNA by itself, 45 bases read in frame from the first base. As encoded in the germline V gene (reference sequence), CDR1 is LNHDA while CDR2 is SQIVND. The V and J genes are TRBV19 and TRBJ1-5, with TRBD1 identical over 7 junction bases. The sequenced sample was breast tumor tissue. This receptor was obtained from a person aged 55 to 75 with breast cancer. Here is the DNA: TGTGCCAGTAGTGACCCCGCAGGGGGTCATCAGCCCCAGCATTTT. Translation gives CASSDPAGGHQPQHF.